Shown below are 32 T cell receptor beta chains from a single sample sequenced in a study of blood T cells in healthy people across ages. The authors ran a second PCR of about 7 to 11 cycles using a sample-barcoded 5' primer and a J-beta primer mix. TCRdb reprocessed the 5' RACE reads with MiXCR, giving one entry per CDR3 protein. The table includes 700,000 to 950,000 distinct CDR3 sequences, nearly 60% detected once. The specimen sequenced was blood. The receptors were sampled from a man aged 25-45 years in good health.

The CDR3 loop reads CSVAADVNTEAFF. Here the CDR3 DNA reads TGCAGCGTCGCGGCGGATGTGAACACTGAAGCTTTCTTT. The V gene is TRBV29-1, the J gene TRBJ1-1; D remains ambiguous. The ends were cut back, 6 bases at V and 0 bases at J, with 11 bases in the middle. Germline CDR1 and CDR2: SQVTM and ANQGSEA. The CDR3 sequence is 13 residues long.

In DNA, the CDR3 is TGTGCCAGCAGCCCTAGTAGGGGACGGTATATGTCGCAGTACTTC. As protein: CASSPSRGRYMSQYF. The J gene is TRBJ2-7, the V gene TRBV11-2; D possibly matches TRBD1 or TRBD2 (5 bases each). With 5 bases removed from V and 9 bases from J, the gap between germline ends came to 23 bases. The CDR3 is 15 amino acids. Germline V CDR1 and CDR2: SGHAT, FQNNGV.

The rearrangement joins TRBV28 to TRBJ2-7; D uncertain. This CDR3 has 12 amino acids. The V gene's germline CDR1 is MDHEN and CDR2 SYDVKM. With 2 bases removed from V and 6 bases from J, the gap between germline ends came to 8 bases. In DNA form, the CDR3 reads TGTGCCAGCAGTTTAGGGGATCTCGAGCAGTACTTC. The encoded protein is CASSLGDLEQYF.

The genes are TRBV5-5 and TRBJ1-1, with D maybe TRBD1 (6 bases). Trimming left V 0 bases short and J 11 bases short, with 11 bases between. Germline assignment: CDR1 SGHKS and CDR2 YYEKEE (reference sequence). This CDR3 comprises 12 residues. In DNA form, the CDR3 reads TGTGCCAGCAGCTTGGCGGCGAGGGGGGCTTTCTTT. This encodes CASSLAARGAFF.

This clonotype appeared once. The chain uses TRBV6-5 and TRBJ2-3; D ambiguous. The CDR3 covers 15 residues. Between the trimmed V and J ends, which lost 6 bases and 2 bases, there was a span of 15 bases. Germline assignment: CDR1 MNHEY and CDR2 SVGAGI. The CDR3 DNA sequence: TGTGCCAGCAGGCCCTGGGAATTCATCACAGATACGCAGTATTTT. Translation gives CASRPWEFITDTQYF.

The chain uses TRBV7-2 and TRBJ2-1, with 8 bases lining up with TRBD1. Germline CDR1 reads SGHTA; CDR2 reads FQGNSA. The CDR3 spans 14 residues. J gave up 10 bases and V 4 bases, and 9 bases lay outside the gene matches. The CDR3 sequence: CASSSMDRVGEQFF. CDR3 coding DNA: TGTGCCAGCAGCTCAATGGACAGGGTGGGAGAGCAGTTCTTC.

This clonotype was picked up one time. The chain recombines TRBV12-3 or TRBV12-4 with TRBJ1-1, with 9 bases matching TRBD1. This CDR3 is built from 15 residues. Trimming cost V 4 bases and J 1 base; bases outside gene matches: 4. The CDR3, as DNA: TGTGCCAGCAGTTCCCACAGGGGGCCGAACACTGAAGCTTTCTTT. Residues: CASSSHRGPNTEAFF.

The chain is built from TRBV10-3 and TRBJ1-2, with D possibly matching TRBD1 (5 bases). The V end lost 2 bases, the J end lost 5 bases, and 12 bases lay between the germline ends. Germline lookup yields CDR1 ENHRY and CDR2 SYGVKD. The CDR3 length is 14 residues. The CDR3 sequence: CAISEEGRLYGYTF. The CDR3 nucleotides read TGTGCCATCAGTGAGGAGGGGAGGTTATATGGCTACACCTTC.

This clonotype appeared a single time. This rearrangement joins TRBV6-5 to TRBJ1-1; maybe TRBD1 (5 bases). Germline loops: CDR1 MNHEY, CDR2 SVGAGI. Trimming pared 5 bases from V and 4 bases from J, leaving 17 bases between. This CDR3 is built from 15 residues. The CDR3 sequence: CASSGLTAIPTEAFF. CDR3 coding DNA: TGTGCCAGCAGTGGGTTGACAGCTATCCCCACTGAAGCTTTCTTT.

This chain links TRBV11-1 with TRBJ2-1, with D unclear. CDR1 SGHAT and CDR2 FQDESV come from the germline V gene (reference sequence). The CDR3 spans 11 residues. V gave up 8 bases and J gave up 8 bases, with 10 bases separating them. The CDR3 bases are TGTGCCAGCGCGTTGAGCGATGAGCAGTTCTTC. Amino acids: CASALSDEQFF.

This chain uses TRBV12-3 or TRBV12-4 with TRBJ1-2; D is undetermined. V lost 3 bases, J lost 4 bases, and 15 bases lay in between. This CDR3 is built from 15 residues. The chain's CDR3 is CASSLLAVPLYGYTF. In DNA form, the CDR3 reads TGTGCCAGCAGTTTGTTAGCGGTACCCCTCTATGGCTACACCTTC.

The chain is built from TRBV20-1 and TRBJ1-1, with TRBD1 as a possible D gene (5 bases). The CDR3 runs 12 residues. Per germline, CDR1 DFQATT and CDR2 SNEGSKA (reference sequence). CDR3: CRGALGDTEAFF. For the CDR3, the DNA is TGCAGAGGGGCCCTAGGAGACACTGAAGCTTTCTTT.

The chain couples TRBV29-1 to TRBJ2-2; 11 bases are shared with TRBD2. The CDR3 is 13 residues long. The germline CDR1 and CDR2 sequences are SQVTM and ANQGSEA. V was clipped by 7 bases and J by 4 bases; unmatched bases: 2. CDR3 sequence (DNA): TGCAGCGGGGGGACTAGCGGCACCGGGGAGCTGTTTTTT. Its translation: CSGGTSGTGELFF.

A word on this clonotype: The junction departs from the called germline gene at one end, perhaps through a read error. V usage is TRBV13 and J usage is TRBJ2-5; D is undetermined. Judging by the DNA end, TRBJ2-7 fits better; the J call may be wrong. The CDR3 extends over 13 amino acids. The germline gives CDR1 PRHDT, CDR2 FYEKMQ (reference sequence). The CDR3 reads CAGSALVLDEQYF. In DNA, the CDR3 is TGTGCCGGCAGCGCCCTAGTCCTCGACGAGCAGTACTTC.

The chain couples TRBV29-1 to TRBJ2-2; 11 bases map to TRBD1. Germline loops: CDR1 SQVTM, CDR2 ANQGSEA. This CDR3 comprises 13 residues. CDR3 bases: TGCGGGCGGGACAGGGGGAATACCGGGGAGCTGTTTTTT. This gives the protein CGRDRGNTGELFF.

The chain couples TRBV28 to TRBJ2-7; the match to TRBD1 covers 8 bases. Germline values: CDR1 MDHEN, CDR2 SYDVKM. Trimming removed 8 bases from V and 7 bases from J; junction bases left unmatched: 13. CDR3 length: 14 residues. The CDR3 here is CASANLDRAGEQYF. The CDR3, as DNA: TGTGCCAGCGCGAACCTGGACAGGGCGGGTGAGCAGTACTTC.

There are a few counts of this clonotype. The chain is built from TRBV20-1 and TRBJ1-2; D remains ambiguous. Germline lookup yields CDR1 DFQATT and CDR2 SNEGSKA (reference sequence). This CDR3 has 12 residues. Trimming shortened V by 5 bases and J by 8 bases, and 15 bases separated the two germline ends. CDR3 nucleotide sequence: TGCAGTGCTTTAATTTTCGGGAACGGCTACACCTTC. Its protein is CSALIFGNGYTF.

The chain links TRBV29-1 to TRBJ2-7, with 8 bases lining up with TRBD1. Trimming cost V 8 bases and J 7 bases; bases outside gene matches: 19. This CDR3 comprises 15 residues. CDR1 and CDR2 (germline): SQVTM, ANQGSEA. CDR3 in amino acids: CSSGGQAGLYNEQYF. Written as DNA, the CDR3 is TGCAGCTCTGGGGGACAGGCGGGACTCTACAATGAGCAGTACTTC.

This clonotype showed up just a few times. The chain recombines TRBV20-1 with TRBJ2-5; D remains ambiguous. Deletions cut 3 bases from V and 2 bases from J, with 7 bases between. Looked up from germline, CDR1 is DFQATT and CDR2 is SNEGSKA (reference sequence). This CDR3 comprises 12 residues. CDR3 sequence reads: CSARRQQETQYF. In DNA, the CDR3 is TGCAGTGCTAGGCGGCAGCAAGAGACCCAGTACTTC.

The V and J genes are TRBV25-1 and TRBJ2-1; D possibly corresponds to TRBD1 (7 bases). The CDR3 consists of 17 residues. Between the trimmed V and J ends, which lost 4 bases and 0 bases, there was a span of 16 bases. Germline V gene lookup returns CDR1 MGHDK and CDR2 SYGVNS. This chain's CDR3 is CASSGPRQGGSYNEQFF. Written as DNA, the CDR3 is TGTGCCAGCAGTGGACCCAGACAGGGAGGCTCCTACAATGAGCAGTTCTTC.

The genes are TRBV3-1 and TRBJ2-5; possibly TRBD1 for D (5 bases). CDR3 size: 13 residues. Trimming left V 1 base short and J 5 bases short, with 8 bases between. Germline V gene lookup returns CDR1 LGHDT and CDR2 YNNKEL (reference sequence). CDR3 bases: TGTGCCAGCAGCCAAGTGGACAAGGAGACCCAGTACTTC. Translating gives CASSQVDKETQYF.

This sequence joins TRBV7-6 and TRBJ2-7, with TRBD1 matching over 8 bases. The J call may be in error: the DNA end matches TRBJ2-5 better. Germline-derived CDR1 and CDR2 are SGHVS and FNYEAQ. The CDR3 sequence is 19 residues long. CDR3 in DNA: TGTGCCAGCAGCTTAAGTAGTGGACAGGGTGAAGAAAACGGAGAGACCCAGTACTTC. The encoded protein is CASSLSSGQGEENGETQYF.

There are a few counts of this clonotype. The V call is TRBV20-1, the J call TRBJ2-3; D is ambiguous. The germline CDR1 and CDR2 sequences are DFQATT and SNEGSKA (reference sequence). The CDR3 covers 13 residues. V shed 6 bases and J shed 3 bases, with 13 bases lying between them. The CDR3 DNA sequence: TGCAGTGCCGGTCTAGTGCGAACAGATACGCAGTATTTT. Its protein product is CSAGLVRTDTQYF.

The V call is TRBV2, the J call TRBJ2-4, with unresolved D. V lost 8 bases and J lost 7, with 9 bases in between. Germline CDR1 is SNHLY and CDR2 is FYNNEI. The CDR3 is made up of 11 amino acids. The CDR3 sequence: CASGPVNIQYF. CDR3 nucleotide sequence: TGTGCCAGCGGACCGGTGAACATTCAGTACTTC.

CDR3 region: CASSPSEVYGYTF. CDR3 DNA sequence: TGTGCCAGCAGTCCCTCAGAGGTCTATGGCTACACCTTC. The rearrangement uses TRBV27 and TRBJ1-2, with D unresolved. V was cut by 5 bases and J by 4 bases, with 11 bases left in between. This CDR3 spans 13 amino acids. CDR1 and CDR2 (germline): MNHEY, SMNVEV (reference sequence).

The genes are TRBV6-5 and TRBJ2-7; D is perhaps TRBD2 (6 bases). This CDR3 contains 17 residues. Germline V gene data show CDR1 as MNHEY and CDR2 as SVGAGI. V was clipped by 2 bases and J by 0 bases, with 17 bases between them. CDR3 protein: CASSYHHSGLRSYEQYF. The CDR3 region has the DNA TGTGCCAGCAGTTACCACCATAGCGGACTCCGCTCCTACGAGCAGTACTTC.

V and J are TRBV27 and TRBJ2-1; tentatively, D is TRBD1 or TRBD2 (6 bases each). The V gene's germline CDR1 is MNHEY and CDR2 SMNVEV (reference sequence). The ends were cut back, 5 bases at V and 2 bases at J, with 13 bases in the middle. The CDR3 has 15 residues. The CDR3 protein is CASSGGRGAYNEQFF. In DNA, the CDR3 is TGTGCCAGCAGTGGGGGGCGGGGAGCCTACAATGAGCAGTTCTTC.

The chain has TRBV2 and TRBJ1-2; D remains ambiguous. From germline, CDR1 is SNHLY and CDR2 FYNNEI. V was pared by 1 base and J by 5 bases, with 5 bases between. The CDR3 has 12 amino acids. The CDR3 loop is CASSEETYGYTF. The CDR3 nucleotides are TGTGCCAGCAGTGAAGAGACGTATGGCTACACCTTC.

A few counts support this clonotype. V and J are TRBV9 and TRBJ2-5; TRBD2 matches at 8 bases. The germline gives CDR1 SGDLS, CDR2 YYNGEE. After removal of 4 bases from V and 4 bases from J, the junction contained 6 bases not matched to a gene. CDR3 length: 14 residues. CDR3 in DNA: TGTGCCAGCAGCCTTAGCGGGGTCCGAGAGACCCAGTACTTC. This translates into CASSLSGVRETQYF.

This chain joins TRBV6-2 or TRBV6-3 and TRBJ2-7; D is undetermined. Germline values: CDR1 MNHEY, CDR2 SVGEGT. The CDR3 consists of 14 residues. V gave up 8 bases and J gave up 0 bases, with 14 bases separating them. Here the CDR3 DNA reads TGTGCCAGCCGGATAGCTCCCAGCTCCTACGAGCAGTACTTC. Protein sequence: CASRIAPSSYEQYF.

This clonotype was seen more than once but under ten times. The chain recombines TRBV3-1 with TRBJ1-2, with D possibly matching TRBD1 (5 bases). Deletions cut 1 base from V and 4 bases from J, with 16 bases between. CDR3 length equals 16 residues. CDR1 and CDR2 from the germline V gene are LGHDT and YNNKEL (reference sequence). The CDR3 is CASSQGPFGGGYGYTF. The CDR3 bases are TGTGCCAGCAGCCAAGGACCCTTCGGGGGAGGCTATGGCTACACCTTC. Full variable domain (outside the CDR3, taken from reference TRBV3-1 and TRBJ1-2): DTAVSQTPKYLVTQMGNDKSIKCEQNLGHDTMYWYKQDSKKFLKIMFSYNNKELIINETVPNRFSPKSPDKAHLNLHINSLELGDSAVYFCASSQGPFGGGYGYTFGSGTRLTVV.

This chain connects TRBV20-1 to TRBJ2-1, with D uncertain. The germline V gene has CDR1 DFQATT and CDR2 SNEGSKA (reference sequence). CDR3 length equals 13 residues. The V end was cut by 3 bases, the J end by 8 bases, with 14 bases between. CDR3 in DNA: TGCAGTGCTAGGCGCCAAAGCGTATATGAGCAGTTCTTC. Its protein product is CSARRQSVYEQFF.